The clone carrying this TCR beta chain was recorded once. Its antigen remains unknown. The germline gene is not matched at one end of the junction; a read error may be the cause. These data originate in a study of cytotoxic CD8 clonotypes in ibrutinib-treated CLL. The wider study: Within the patient group, roughly 11 were relapsed/refractory and around 15 treatment-naive, and approximately 17 were IGHV unmutated. Broader study findings: Once treatment began, public clonotypes, which were uncommon, contracted or stayed stable.

Library input was roughly 1.8 micrograms of DNA from cryopreserved PBMCs. Assay used: immunoSEQ multiplex PCR; TCRdb lists only in-frame clones, some missing. The sample has 330,000 or so clones; 67% are singletons. This specimen consisted of PBMCs, obtained after 36 months of ibrutinib treatment. This TCR was recovered from a human donor with chronic lymphocytic leukemia.

This CDR3 reads CASSENSWTIF. The CDR3 bases are TGTGCCAGCAGTGAAAATAGTTGGACTATTTTT. The chain combines TRBV6-1 with TRBJ1-3; D ambiguous. Germline assignment: CDR1 MNHNS and CDR2 SASEGT. CDR3 size: 11 residues.